Listed here are 32 T cell receptor beta chains from one sample, sequenced in a study of cytomegalovirus exposure and HLA in healthy donors. The PCR contained 60 Vbeta and 13 Jbeta primers. The assay was immunoSEQ multiplex PCR, and TCRdb's table has in-frame clones only and misses some. This table holds 150,000 to 200,000 clones, 60% to 85% found once. Material: PBMCs. The receptors were sampled from a male donor in good health and CMV-seropositive.

This chain links TRBV19 with TRBJ2-2; a possible D gene is TRBD1 (5 bases). V was clipped by 1 base and J by 2 bases, with 11 bases between them. There are 16 residues in the CDR3. Germline V lookup: CDR1 LNHDA, CDR2 SQIVND (reference sequence). The CDR3 reads CASSIATGLNTGELFF. The CDR3 DNA reads as TGTGCCAGTAGTATAGCAACAGGCCTTAACACCGGGGAGCTGTTTTTT.

The V call is TRBV5-1, the J call TRBJ1-4; the D is unclear. V was cut by 4 bases and J by 6 bases, with 13 bases left in between. Germline CDR1 is SGHRS and CDR2 is YFSETQ. The CDR3 consists of 14 residues. CDR3 residues: CASSAGSIDEKLFF. The CDR3 DNA sequence: TGCGCCAGCAGCGCCGGTTCAATCGATGAAAAACTGTTTTTT.

The J gene is TRBJ2-3, the V gene TRBV19; D is possibly TRBD1 (6 bases). The V gene lost 5 bases and the J gene lost 1 base, with 16 bases spanning the gap. The CDR3 has 16 residues. The germline gives CDR1 LNHDA, CDR2 SQIVND (reference sequence). CDR3 in amino acids: CASSLSTGSGTDTQYF. As DNA, the CDR3 is TGTGCCAGTAGTCTCTCCACAGGGTCCGGCACAGATACGCAGTATTTT.

The gene calls are TRBV7-2 and TRBJ2-5; D possibly corresponds to TRBD2 (5 bases). The J call may be wrong; the DNA end is better matched by TRBJ2-7. CDR1 and CDR2 from the germline V gene are SGHTA and FQGNSA. The CDR3 length is 15 residues. CDR3 coding DNA: TGTGCCAGCAGCGTCCGGGGAGCCGCAGCTTACGAGCAGTACTTC. As protein: CASSVRGAAAYEQYF.

The chain carries TRBV5-3 and TRBJ1-5; 9 bases map to TRBD1. TRBV5-3 is designated an ORF whose function remains uncertain. With 4 bases clipped from V and 7 bases from J, the junction kept 6 bases outside the gene matches. The CDR3 runs to 14 residues. The CDR3 sequence is CARSDEDRGQPQHF. In DNA form, the CDR3 reads TGTGCCAGAAGCGACGAGGACAGGGGCCAGCCCCAGCATTTT.

This chain connects TRBV6-5 to TRBJ1-5; D not certain. Germline V gives CDR1 MNHEY, CDR2 SVGAGI. Trimming took off 7 bases at V and 6 bases at J, with 19 bases between the two ends. The CDR3 consists of 15 residues. In nucleotides, the CDR3 is TGTGCCAGCAAGACGACCGGGGTTGGAGGTCAGCCCCAGCATTTT. Encoded protein: CASKTTGVGGQPQHF.

This chain uses TRBV5-1 with TRBJ2-3; perhaps TRBD2 as D (6 bases). The CDR3 totals 15 residues. Germline lookup yields CDR1 SGHRS and CDR2 YFSETQ. The V and J ends lost 0 bases and 5 bases respectively, with 13 bases between them. CDR3 nucleotides: TGCGCCAGCAGCTTGGTGGGGGGTTTTGGAGATACGCAGTATTTT. The encoded protein is CASSLVGGFGDTQYF.

The chain is built from TRBV20-1 and TRBJ2-2; unclear D gene. The germline V gene encodes CDR1 DFQATT and CDR2 SNEGSKA (reference sequence). This CDR3 is 11 amino acids long. V shed 4 bases and J shed 3 bases, with 3 bases lying between them. This chain's CDR3 is CSATHTGELFF. CDR3 DNA: TGCAGTGCTACTCACACCGGGGAGCTGTTTTTT.

The chain has TRBV30 and TRBJ2-1, with D tentatively TRBD1 (6 bases). Trimming took 2 bases from V and 7 from J, leaving 9 bases between them. The CDR3 length is 12 residues. The germline V gene encodes CDR1 GTSNPN and CDR2 SVGIG (reference sequence). Here the CDR3 reads CAWSRRGNEQFF. CDR3 bases: TGTGCCTGGAGTCGCAGGGGAAATGAGCAGTTCTTC.

The V call is TRBV29-1, the J call TRBJ2-7, with 9 bases fitting TRBD1. The CDR3 runs 14 residues. Germline CDR1 and CDR2: SQVTM and ANQGSEA. J lost 4 bases, V lost 5 bases, and 9 bases had no gene match. CDR3 DNA: TGCAGCGTTTTGGGACAGGGTGCGTCGTACGAGCAGTACTTC. This encodes CSVLGQGASYEQYF.

This chain connects TRBV14 to TRBJ1-4; 9 nucleotides line up with TRBD1. Germline assignment: CDR1 SGHDN and CDR2 FVKESK. After removal of 6 bases from V and 6 bases from J, the junction contained 8 bases not matched to a gene. CDR3 length equals 15 residues. The CDR3 is CASSPNRGPDEKLFF. Written as DNA, the CDR3 is TGTGCCAGCAGTCCTAACAGGGGGCCAGATGAAAAACTGTTTTTT. The full variable domain, completed using reference TRBV14 and TRBJ1-4, is EAGVTQFPSHSVIEKGQTVTLRCDPISGHDNLYWYRRVMGKEIKFLLHFVKESKQDESGMPNNRFLAERTGGTYSTLKVQPAELEDSGVYFCASSPNRGPDEKLFFGSGTQLSVL.

Remarks on this clone: Other DNA sequences in the sample encode the same CDR3. This chain links TRBV9 with TRBJ2-3, with 10 nucleotides matching TRBD2. Germline CDR1 is SGDLS and CDR2 is YYNGEE. V lost 0 bases and J lost 6; bases outside the gene matches: 4. The CDR3 spans 15 residues. The CDR3 protein is CASSVGTSGRDTQYF. DNA of the CDR3: TGTGCCAGCAGCGTAGGGACTAGCGGCCGGGATACGCAGTATTTT.

This chain links TRBV5-4 with TRBJ1-2; weak D call: TRBD1 (5 bases). Germline CDR1 reads SGHNT; CDR2 reads YYREEE (reference sequence). The CDR3 runs 16 residues. The V end was cut by 0 bases, the J end by 1 base, with 13 bases between. CDR3 region: CASSLAGGTLNYGYTF. DNA for the CDR3: TGTGCCAGCAGCTTGGCCGGAGGGACCCTTAACTATGGCTACACCTTC.

DNA of the CDR3: TGTGCCAGCAGCTTAGATAGCGGGGGGGCTCAAGAGACCCAGTACTTC. It translates to CASSLDSGGAQETQYF. The V gene is TRBV7-2, the J gene TRBJ2-5, with 11 bases fitting TRBD2. The CDR3 is 16 amino acids. V shed 1 base and J 2 bases; nucleotides not matched to a gene: 3. CDR1 and CDR2 (germline): SGHTA, FQGNSA. Looking up the rest from reference TRBV7-2 and TRBJ2-5 gives the full variable domain: GAGVSQSPSNKVTEKGKDVELRCDPISGHTALYWYRQSLGQGLEFLIYFQGNSAPDKSGLPSDRFSAERTGGSVSTLTIQRTQQEDSAVYLCASSLDSGGAQETQYFGPGTRLLVL.

Regarding this clone: This clone may be a read error of a much larger clone one base away. The chain recombines TRBV5-1 with TRBJ2-3; tentatively, D is TRBD2 (6 bases). Between the trimmed V and J ends, which lost 4 bases and 2 bases, there was a span of 8 bases. Germline values: CDR1 SGHRS, CDR2 YFSETQ. CDR3 length equals 13 residues. The CDR3 bases are TGCGCCAGCAGCCGGGACTTCACAGATACGCAGTATTTT. It translates to CASSRDFTDTQYF. Full variable domain (rest looked up from reference TRBV5-1 and TRBJ2-3): KAGVTQTPRYLIKTRGQQVTLSCSPISGHRSVSWYQQTPGQGLQFLFEYFSETQRNKGNFPGRFSGRQFSNSRSEMNVSTLELGDSALYLCASSRDFTDTQYFGPGTRLTVL.

V is TRBV6-5 and J is TRBJ1-1, with TRBD1 matching over 7 bases. With V trimmed by 5 bases and J by 1 base, 4 bases remained unmatched. Germline V CDR1 and CDR2: MNHEY, SVGAGI. This CDR3 is 14 amino acids long. This CDR3 reads CASSNRDRNTEAFF. CDR3 nucleotides: TGTGCCAGCAGTAACCGGGACAGGAACACTGAAGCTTTCTTT.

The chain links TRBV7-9 to TRBJ2-3; D is perhaps TRBD2 (5 bases). Trimming pared 5 bases from V and 4 bases from J, leaving 16 bases between. This CDR3 contains 15 residues. Germline V gene lookup returns CDR1 SEHNR and CDR2 FQNEAQ (reference sequence). In DNA, the CDR3 is TGTGCCAGCAGCCCAATCGCTGGGAGAGCAGATACGCAGTATTTT. This sequence encodes CASSPIAGRADTQYF.

The V call is TRBV9, the J call TRBJ2-7; 7 bases are shared with TRBD1. CDR3 length: 14 residues. Germline V lookup: CDR1 SGDLS, CDR2 YYNGEE. V was pared by 0 bases and J by 7 bases, with 7 bases of the junction left unmatched. CDR3 bases: TGTGCCAGCAGCGTAGATGGACAGGCCAGGGAGCAGTACTTC. Its translation: CASSVDGQAREQYF.

The V call is TRBV18, the J call TRBJ2-7; TRBD2 agrees at 8 bases. The CDR3 contains 15 residues. Germline V gene data show CDR1 as KGHSH and CDR2 as LQKENI. V lost 3 bases and J lost 0; bases outside the gene matches: 4. The CDR3 DNA sequence: TGTGCCAGCTCACCGGTCCTAGCGGGCTCCTACGAGCAGTACTTC. Residues: CASSPVLAGSYEQYF.

The J gene is TRBJ1-2, the V gene TRBV5-4; D might be TRBD1 (6 bases). V was trimmed by 0 bases and J by 1 base, leaving 10 bases between them. This CDR3 contains 15 residues. Germline V gene data show CDR1 as SGHNT and CDR2 as YYREEE (reference sequence). CDR3 sequence reads: CASSLDQGLNYGYTF. The CDR3 DNA sequence: TGTGCCAGCAGCTTGGACCAGGGGCTTAACTATGGCTACACCTTC.

The chain joins TRBV10-2 to TRBJ2-6; a possible D gene is TRBD2 (5 bases). Per the germline V gene, CDR1 is WSHSY and CDR2 is SAAADI. The CDR3 has 14 residues. Trimming took 9 bases from V and 0 from J, leaving 9 bases between them. CDR3: CASRTSSGANVLTF. The CDR3 DNA reads TGCGCCAGTCGAACTAGCTCTGGGGCCAACGTCCTGACTTTC.

V gene TRBV7-9 combines with J gene TRBJ2-3, with D perhaps matching TRBD1 (6 bases). Trimming removed 4 bases from V and 2 bases from J, with 16 bases in between. The germline gives CDR1 SEHNR, CDR2 FQNEAQ (reference sequence). This CDR3 has 16 amino acids. CDR3 sequence: CASSSTGTRSTDTQYF. CDR3 coding DNA: TGTGCCAGCAGCTCGACCGGGACACGCTCCACAGATACGCAGTATTTT.

The CDR3 loop reads CASSVQGQGAQPQHF. The CDR3, as DNA: TGTGCCAGTAGTGTACAGGGACAGGGGGCCCAGCCCCAGCATTTT. The genes are TRBV19 and TRBJ1-5; TRBD1 matches at 12 bases. Germline assignment: CDR1 LNHDA and CDR2 SQIVND (reference sequence). The CDR3 sequence is 15 residues long. V shed 5 bases, J shed 7 bases, and the junction held 6 bases outside the gene matches.

J is TRBJ2-2 and V is TRBV4-3, with D perhaps matching TRBD1 (5 bases). The ends were cut back, 0 bases at V and 10 bases at J, with 12 bases in the middle. Germline loops: CDR1 LGHNA, CDR2 YSLEER. CDR3 size: 14 residues. DNA of the CDR3: TGCGCCAGCAGCCAAGAAGCAGGGCGACCGGAGCTGTTTTTT. As protein: CASSQEAGRPELFF.

The CDR3 region is CAWASGGGGGTIYGYTF. CDR3 bases: TGTGCCTGGGCCTCAGGGGGCGGGGGTGGTACGATCTATGGCTACACCTTC. This rearrangement joins TRBV30 to TRBJ1-2, with 8 nucleotides matching TRBD1. This CDR3 is built from 17 residues. V shed 5 bases, J shed 4 bases, and the junction held 18 bases outside the gene matches. Germline values: CDR1 GTSNPN, CDR2 SVGIG (reference sequence).

This rearrangement joins TRBV7-9 to TRBJ2-7; 11 nucleotides agree with TRBD2. J lost 2 bases, V lost 4 bases, and 13 bases had no gene match. The CDR3 has 18 amino acids. Germline V gene lookup returns CDR1 SEHNR and CDR2 FQNEAQ (reference sequence). Here the CDR3 DNA reads TGTGCCAGCAGCTCCCGGGGTAGCGGGGGGGTTTCCCCCTACGAGCAGTACTTC. The encoded protein is CASSSRGSGGVSPYEQYF.

V usage is TRBV6-1 and J usage is TRBJ1-5; no firm D call. The CDR3 is 13 residues long. V shed 10 bases and J shed 4 bases, with 14 bases lying between them. Looked up from germline, CDR1 is MNHNS and CDR2 is SASEGT. The CDR3 loop is CATLVGGNQPQHF. Written as DNA, the CDR3 is TGTGCCACCTTAGTCGGAGGGAATCAGCCCCAGCATTTT.

This chain connects TRBV6-4 to TRBJ2-1; 10 nucleotides match TRBD2. Germline CDR1 is MRHNA and CDR2 is SNTAGT. Trimming took 10 bases from V and 7 from J; bases not matched to a gene: 10. CDR3 size: 14 residues. The CDR3 nucleotides are TGTGCCACCGGAACTAGCGGGGACTTAAATGAGCAGTTCTTC. Amino acids: CATGTSGDLNEQFF.

Concerning this clone: The germline gene is not matched at one end of the junction; a read error may be the cause. The CDR3 bases are TGTGCCACCCGTAGTCGTTCCTACGGGCAGTACTTC. Translating gives CATRSRSYGQYF. The V gene is TRBV15, the J gene TRBJ2-7; D is unresolved. Germline CDR1 LNHNV, CDR2 YYDKDF (reference sequence). This CDR3 has 12 residues.

The chain carries TRBV11-2 and TRBJ2-7, with 9 bases aligning to TRBD1. The CDR3 spans 14 residues. CDR1 and CDR2 (germline): SGHAT, FQNNGV. Unmatched junction bases numbered 3, after V lost 2 bases and J lost 4 bases. In DNA form, the CDR3 reads TGTGCCAGCAGCTTAAAACAGGGGGCGTACGAGCAGTACTTC. As protein: CASSLKQGAYEQYF.

This chain joins TRBV4-1 and TRBJ1-1; 9 nucleotides agree with TRBD1. With V trimmed by 4 bases and J by 5 bases, 5 bases remained unmatched. The CDR3 extends over 14 amino acids. The germline CDR1 and CDR2 sequences are MGHRA and YSYEKL. In DNA, the CDR3 is TGCGCCAGCAGCCCGGGACAGGGAAGGACTGAAGCTTTCTTT. It specifies CASSPGQGRTEAFF.

This chain connects TRBV7-9 to TRBJ1-1, with 8 bases matching TRBD1. V was clipped by 4 bases and J by 11 bases; unmatched bases: 12. The CDR3 sequence is 14 residues long. Germline assignment: CDR1 SEHNR and CDR2 FQNEAQ (reference sequence). The CDR3 loop reads CASSSTFQGADAFF. In nucleotides, the CDR3 is TGTGCCAGCAGCTCCACCTTTCAGGGGGCGGACGCTTTCTTT. Variable domain in full (rest from reference TRBV7-9 and TRBJ1-1): DTGVSQNPRHKITKRGQNVTFRCDPISEHNRLYWYRQTLGQGPEFLTYFQNEAQLEKSRLLSDRFSAERPKGSFSTLEIQRTEQGDSAMYLCASSSTFQGADAFFGQGTRLTVV.